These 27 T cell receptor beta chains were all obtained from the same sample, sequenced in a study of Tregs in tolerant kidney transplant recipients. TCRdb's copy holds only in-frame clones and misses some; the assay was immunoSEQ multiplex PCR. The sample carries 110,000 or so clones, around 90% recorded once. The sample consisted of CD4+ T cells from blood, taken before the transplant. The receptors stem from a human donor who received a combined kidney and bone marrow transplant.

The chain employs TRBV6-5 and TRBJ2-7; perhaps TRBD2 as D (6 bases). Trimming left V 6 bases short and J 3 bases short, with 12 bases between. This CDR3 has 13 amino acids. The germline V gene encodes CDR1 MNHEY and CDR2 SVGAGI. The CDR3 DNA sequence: TGTGCCAGCAGCCAGGGCGGGAACTACGAGCAGTACTTC. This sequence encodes CASSQGGNYEQYF.

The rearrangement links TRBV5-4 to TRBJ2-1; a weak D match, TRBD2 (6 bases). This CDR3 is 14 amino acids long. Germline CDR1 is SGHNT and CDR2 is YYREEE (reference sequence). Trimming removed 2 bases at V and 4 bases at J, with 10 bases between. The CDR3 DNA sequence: TGTGCCAGCAGCTTCGGGACTCAATACAATGAGCAGTTCTTC. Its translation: CASSFGTQYNEQFF.

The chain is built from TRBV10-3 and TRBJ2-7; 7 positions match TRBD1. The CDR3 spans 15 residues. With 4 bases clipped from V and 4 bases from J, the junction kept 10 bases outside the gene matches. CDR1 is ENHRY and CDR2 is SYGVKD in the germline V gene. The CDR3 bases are TGTGCCATCAGTGGGCCGATCCAGGGGGTGTACGAGCAGTACTTC. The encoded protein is CAISGPIQGVYEQYF.

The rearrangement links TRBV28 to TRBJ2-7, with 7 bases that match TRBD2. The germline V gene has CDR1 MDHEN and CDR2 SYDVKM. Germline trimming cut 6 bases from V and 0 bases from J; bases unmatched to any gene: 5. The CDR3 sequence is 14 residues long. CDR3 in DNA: TGTGCCAGCAGATCTAGCGGTGCCTCCTACGAGCAGTACTTC. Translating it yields CASRSSGASYEQYF.

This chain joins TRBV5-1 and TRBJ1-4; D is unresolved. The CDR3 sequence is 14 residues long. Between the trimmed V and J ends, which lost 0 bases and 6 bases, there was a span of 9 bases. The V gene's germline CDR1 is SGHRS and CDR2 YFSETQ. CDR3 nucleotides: TGCGCCAGCAGCTTGGTAGGCGCGGATGAAAAACTGTTTTTT. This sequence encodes CASSLVGADEKLFF.

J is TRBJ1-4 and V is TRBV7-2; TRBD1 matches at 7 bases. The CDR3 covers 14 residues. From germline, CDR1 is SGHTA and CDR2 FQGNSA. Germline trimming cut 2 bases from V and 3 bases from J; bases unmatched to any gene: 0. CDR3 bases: TGTGCCAGCAGCTTAAGGGGGCCTAATGAAAAACTGTTTTTT. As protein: CASSLRGPNEKLFF.

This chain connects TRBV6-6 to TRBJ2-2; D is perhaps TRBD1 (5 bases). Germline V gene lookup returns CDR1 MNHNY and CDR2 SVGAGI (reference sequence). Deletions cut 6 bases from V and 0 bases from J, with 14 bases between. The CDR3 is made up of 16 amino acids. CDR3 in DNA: TGTGCCAGCAGCCTCGGGCAGGGTACGAACACCGGGGAGCTGTTTTTT. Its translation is CASSLGQGTNTGELFF.

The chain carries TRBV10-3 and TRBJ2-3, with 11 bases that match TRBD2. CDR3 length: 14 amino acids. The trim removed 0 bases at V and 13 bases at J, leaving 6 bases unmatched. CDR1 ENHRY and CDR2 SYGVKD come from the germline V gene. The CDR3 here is CAISESTASGGKYF. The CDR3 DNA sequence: TGTGCCATCAGTGAGTCCACGGCTAGCGGGGGGAAGTATTTT.

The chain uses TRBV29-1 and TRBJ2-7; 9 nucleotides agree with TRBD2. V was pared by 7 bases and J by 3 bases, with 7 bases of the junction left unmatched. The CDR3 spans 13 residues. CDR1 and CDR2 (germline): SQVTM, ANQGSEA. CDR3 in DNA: TGCAGCGCCGGAGCGGGAGGCGTCTACGAGCAGTACTTC. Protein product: CSAGAGGVYEQYF.

The CDR3 is CASSTSSGGFGEQFF. In DNA form, the CDR3 reads TGCGCCAGCAGCACATCTAGCGGGGGGTTTGGTGAGCAGTTCTTC. This chain joins TRBV5-1 and TRBJ2-1, with 11 positions matching TRBD2. The CDR3 length is 15 residues. Germline V gives CDR1 SGHRS, CDR2 YFSETQ. The V gene end was trimmed by 4 bases and the J gene end by 9 bases; junction bases not matched to a gene: 9.

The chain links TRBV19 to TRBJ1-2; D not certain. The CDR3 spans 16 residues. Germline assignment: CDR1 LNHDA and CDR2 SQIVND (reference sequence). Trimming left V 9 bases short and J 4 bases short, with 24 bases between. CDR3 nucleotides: TGTGCCAGCAACAACGGAGACGTCTTGGGGAGCTATGGCTACACCTTC. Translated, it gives CASNNGDVLGSYGYTF.

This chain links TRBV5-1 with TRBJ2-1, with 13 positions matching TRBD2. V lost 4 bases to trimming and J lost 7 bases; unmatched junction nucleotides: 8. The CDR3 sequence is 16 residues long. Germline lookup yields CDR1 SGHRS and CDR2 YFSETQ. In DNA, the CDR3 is TGCGCCAGCAGCCACACTAGCGGGGGGGCTCAGAATGAGCAGTTCTTC. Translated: CASSHTSGGAQNEQFF.

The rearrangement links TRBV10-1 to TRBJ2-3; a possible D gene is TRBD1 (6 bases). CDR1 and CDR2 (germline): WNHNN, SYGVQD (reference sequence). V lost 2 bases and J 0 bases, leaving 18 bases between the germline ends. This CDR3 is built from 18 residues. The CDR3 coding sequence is TGCGCCAGCAGTGAGCCCGTCCAGGGACAATTTAGCACAGATACGCAGTATTTT. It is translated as CASSEPVQGQFSTDTQYF.

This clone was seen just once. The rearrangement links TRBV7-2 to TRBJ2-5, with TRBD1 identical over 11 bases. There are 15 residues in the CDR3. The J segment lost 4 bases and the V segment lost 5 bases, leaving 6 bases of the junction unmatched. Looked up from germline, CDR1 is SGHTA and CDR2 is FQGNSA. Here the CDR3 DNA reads TGTGCCAGCAGCCGGGACAGGGGGATGGGAGAGACCCAGTACTTC. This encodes CASSRDRGMGETQYF.

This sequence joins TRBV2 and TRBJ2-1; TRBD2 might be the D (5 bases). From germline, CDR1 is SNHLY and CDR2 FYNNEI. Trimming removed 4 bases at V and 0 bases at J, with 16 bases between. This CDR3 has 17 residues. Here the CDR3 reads CASSGGSGSVSYNEQFF. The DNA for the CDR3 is TGTGCCAGCAGTGGCGGCTCGGGTAGCGTCTCCTACAATGAGCAGTTCTTC.

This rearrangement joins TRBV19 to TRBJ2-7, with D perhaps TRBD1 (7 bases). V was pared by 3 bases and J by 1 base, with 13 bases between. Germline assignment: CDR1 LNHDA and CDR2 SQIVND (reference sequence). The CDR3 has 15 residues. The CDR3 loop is CASSIAGTVSYEQYF. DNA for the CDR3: TGTGCCAGTAGTATTGCGGGGACAGTTTCCTACGAGCAGTACTTC. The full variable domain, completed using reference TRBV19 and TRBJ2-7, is DGGITQSPKYLFRKEGQNVTLSCEQNLNHDAMYWYRQDPGQGLRLIYYSQIVNDFQKGDIAEGYSVSREKKESFPLTVTSAQKNPTAFYLCASSIAGTVSYEQYFGPGTRLTVT.

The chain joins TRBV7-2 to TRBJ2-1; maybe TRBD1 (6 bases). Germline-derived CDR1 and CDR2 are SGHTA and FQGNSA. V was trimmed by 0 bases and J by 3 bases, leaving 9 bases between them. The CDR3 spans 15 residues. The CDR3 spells CASSLAGAGYNEQFF. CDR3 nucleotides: TGTGCCAGCAGCTTAGCGGGGGCGGGCTACAATGAGCAGTTCTTC.

The CDR3 is CASSQDRWEQYF. In DNA form, the CDR3 reads TGTGCCAGCAGCCAAGATCGGTGGGAGCAGTACTTC. This sequence joins TRBV14 and TRBJ2-7; D unclear. V lost 0 bases, J lost 7 bases, and 7 bases lay in between. The CDR3 loop spans 12 amino acids. CDR1 and CDR2 from the germline V gene are SGHDN and FVKESK.

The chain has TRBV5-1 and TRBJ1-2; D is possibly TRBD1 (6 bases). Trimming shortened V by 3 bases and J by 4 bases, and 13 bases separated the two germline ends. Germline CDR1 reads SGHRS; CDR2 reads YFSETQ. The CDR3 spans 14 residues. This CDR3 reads CASSSGGGRYGYTF. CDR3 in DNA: TGCGCCAGCAGCTCGGGGGGCGGTCGCTATGGCTACACCTTC.

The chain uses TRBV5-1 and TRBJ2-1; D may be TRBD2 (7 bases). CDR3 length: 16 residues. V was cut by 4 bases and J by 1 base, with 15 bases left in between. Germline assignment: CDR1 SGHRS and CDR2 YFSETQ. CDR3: CASSPGGARSYNEQFF. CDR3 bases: TGCGCCAGCAGCCCTGGGGGGGCAAGGTCCTACAATGAGCAGTTCTTC.

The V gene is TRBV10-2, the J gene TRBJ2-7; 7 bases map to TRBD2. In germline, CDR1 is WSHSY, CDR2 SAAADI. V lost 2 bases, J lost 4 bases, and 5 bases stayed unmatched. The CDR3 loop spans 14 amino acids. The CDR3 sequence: CASSEKGSGYEQYF. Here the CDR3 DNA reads TGCGCCAGCAGTGAGAAAGGTAGCGGGTACGAGCAGTACTTC.

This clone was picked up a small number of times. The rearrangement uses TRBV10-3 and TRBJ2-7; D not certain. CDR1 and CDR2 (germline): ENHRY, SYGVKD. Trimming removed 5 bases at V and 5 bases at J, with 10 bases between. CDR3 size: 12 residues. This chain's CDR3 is CAISPSPDEQYF. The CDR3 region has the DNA TGTGCCATCAGTCCTAGTCCCGACGAGCAGTACTTC.

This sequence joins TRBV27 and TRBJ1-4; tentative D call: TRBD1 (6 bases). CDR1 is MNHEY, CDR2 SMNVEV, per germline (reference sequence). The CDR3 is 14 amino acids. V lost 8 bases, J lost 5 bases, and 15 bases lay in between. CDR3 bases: TGTGCCAGCCGATTTACAGGGCCCAATGAAAAACTGTTTTTT. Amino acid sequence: CASRFTGPNEKLFF. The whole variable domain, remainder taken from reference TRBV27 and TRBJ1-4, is EAQVTQNPRYLITVTGKKLTVTCSQNMNHEYMSWYRQDPGLGLRQIYYSMNVEVTDKGDVPEGYKVSRKEKRNFPLILESPSPNQTSLYFCASRFTGPNEKLFFGSGTQLSVL.

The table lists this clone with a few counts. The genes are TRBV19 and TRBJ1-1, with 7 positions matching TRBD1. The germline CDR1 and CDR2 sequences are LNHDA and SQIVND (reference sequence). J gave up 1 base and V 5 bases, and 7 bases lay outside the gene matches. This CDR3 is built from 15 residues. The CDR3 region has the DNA TGTGCCAGTAGTTGGGGGACAGTTTCGAACACTGAAGCTTTCTTT. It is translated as CASSWGTVSNTEAFF.

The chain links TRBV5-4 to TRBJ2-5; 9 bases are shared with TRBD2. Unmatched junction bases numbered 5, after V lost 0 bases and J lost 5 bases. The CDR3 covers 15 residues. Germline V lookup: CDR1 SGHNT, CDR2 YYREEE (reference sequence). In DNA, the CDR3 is TGTGCCAGCAGCTTGGTCTTAGCGGGGGTTGAGACCCAGTACTTC. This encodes CASSLVLAGVETQYF.

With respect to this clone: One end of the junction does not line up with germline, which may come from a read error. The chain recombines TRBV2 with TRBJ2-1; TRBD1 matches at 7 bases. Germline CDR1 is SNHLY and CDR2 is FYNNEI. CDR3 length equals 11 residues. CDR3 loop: CASSPDRDVLF. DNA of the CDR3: TGTGCCAGCAGCCCAGACAGGGACGTCCTCTTC.

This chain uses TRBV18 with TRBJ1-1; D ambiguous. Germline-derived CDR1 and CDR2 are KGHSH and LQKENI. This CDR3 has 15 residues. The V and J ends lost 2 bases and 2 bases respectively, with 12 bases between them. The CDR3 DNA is TGTGCCAGCTCACCAGGGCGACATCCAAACACTGAAGCTTTCTTT. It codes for CASSPGRHPNTEAFF.